This T cell receptor (beta chain) was profiled in a study of blood T cell repertoires in COVID-19. As for the study in general: Italy, Spain and the United States were the sources of the convalescent and acute COVID-19 samples. In each case, the material was cDNA or gDNA derived from T cells, B-cell-depleted T cells, or PBMCs.

V trimming: 4 bases; J trimming: 7 bases; junction bases outside the gene matches: 8. Germline V gives CDR1 SGHAT, CDR2 FQNNGV. CDR3 length: 15 residues. TCRdb's table, derived via immunoSEQ multiplex PCR, lists solely in-frame clones and lacks some. The sample records 240,000 or so clones, around nine tenths being singletons. Sequenced sample: peripheral blood. The sequence was collected from a woman between 70 and 85 years old with active or convalescent COVID-19. The chain has TRBV11-2 and TRBJ2-1, with 9 bases identical to TRBD1. CDR3 region: CASSSYRDRVNEQFF. For the CDR3, the DNA is TGTGCCAGCAGCTCGTACCGGGACAGGGTGAATGAGCAGTTCTTC.